This TCR beta chain was identified in a study of T cell changes during pregnancy in multiple sclerosis (dated by TCRdb to about 2019). With regard to the full study: Changes in the T cell repertoire over the course of pregnancy were examined in this study in women with multiple sclerosis.

Library preparation was by the immunoSEQ multiplex PCR assay. The clones in this table, taken by TCRdb from immuneACCESS, are in-frame only. Not every clone is retained; where verified, under half of the shortfall comes from an unresolved V gene, and the cause of the rest is unknown. Present in this sample are around 33,000 clones, 92% of which were seen just once. 0.4% to 0.6% of the sample belongs to the ten largest clones. About this clone: The antigen it recognizes is unknown. Base qualities are not recorded, but no much larger clone differs from it by a single base.

The CDR1 and CDR2 encoded by the germline V gene are KGHSH and LQKENI. V has 3 bases trimmed and J has 1 base trimmed; junction bases matching no gene number 8. CDR3 length: 16 amino acids, cysteine to phenylalanine. Here the CDR3 DNA is all that survives: 48 bases in frame from base 1. The material sequenced was CD4+ T cells from peripheral blood mononuclear cells, taken after pregnancy. This sequence was found in a female donor with multiple sclerosis, enrolled in a pregnancy study. Recombination connected TRBV18 to TRBJ1-1; 7 nucleotides in the junction match TRBD1. The sequence in DNA is TGTGCCAGCTCACCCCGACAGGGAGTGCGGAACACTGAAGCTTTCTTT. This encodes CASSPRQGVRNTEAFF.